This T cell receptor beta chain was identified during a study of blood T cell repertoires in COVID-19. At the level of the study: Sites in the United States, Italy and Spain provided acute and convalescent COVID-19 samples. T cells, B-cell-depleted T cells, or PBMCs supplied cDNA or gDNA.

CDR3 size: 14 residues. Trimming left V 2 bases short and J 0 bases short, with 7 bases between. Germline V gives CDR1 MGHRA, CDR2 YSYEKL. Profiling relied on immunoSEQ multiplex PCR, and the TCRdb table lists in-frame clones only, not all of them. Counted here are about 350,000 clones, more than 75% occurring once; the ten biggest clones make up approximately 5%. Sequencing was done on a sample of PBMCs or T cells enriched from blood (not recorded which). The rearrangement links TRBV4-1 to TRBJ2-5, with a weak D call TRBD2 (6 bases). This TCR was sampled from a woman in her thirties who had recovered from COVID-19. CDR3 region: CASSQRGNQETQYF. CDR3 nucleotide sequence: TGCGCCAGCAGCCAACGGGGGAACCAAGAGACCCAGTACTTC.